This T cell receptor (beta chain) came from a study of shared clonotypes between healthy human individuals. General study points: Sharing across four donors was highest in naive CD4 (roughly 5%) and lowest in memory CD8 (about 0.4%). A generally larger estimated richness was seen in naive subsets than in memory subsets.

Between the trimmed V and J ends, which lost 1 base and 2 bases, there was a span of 6 bases. CDR1 PRHDT and CDR2 FYEKMQ come from the germline V gene (reference sequence). The CDR3 runs 14 residues. Division of CD4+ cells produced a CD45RA+ naive subset and a CD45RA-negative memory subset. Produced via immunoSEQ multiplex PCR; TCRdb's table is partial and in-frame only. The table has about 1 million clones, 70% to 80% seen once. A word on this clone: Its antigen remains unknown.

This chain uses TRBV13 with TRBJ1-3, with a possible D match to TRBD1 (5 bases). The sample taken for sequencing was memory CD4+ T cells from PBMCs. Subset described: CD45RA-negative fraction. This receptor was obtained from a man between 18 and 29 years old in good health. Some clones in this sample may be carry-over from other donors' samples. The CDR3 nucleotides read TGTGCCAGCAGCTTAGTAGGGGCTGGAAACACCATATATTTT. This encodes CASSLVGAGNTIYF.